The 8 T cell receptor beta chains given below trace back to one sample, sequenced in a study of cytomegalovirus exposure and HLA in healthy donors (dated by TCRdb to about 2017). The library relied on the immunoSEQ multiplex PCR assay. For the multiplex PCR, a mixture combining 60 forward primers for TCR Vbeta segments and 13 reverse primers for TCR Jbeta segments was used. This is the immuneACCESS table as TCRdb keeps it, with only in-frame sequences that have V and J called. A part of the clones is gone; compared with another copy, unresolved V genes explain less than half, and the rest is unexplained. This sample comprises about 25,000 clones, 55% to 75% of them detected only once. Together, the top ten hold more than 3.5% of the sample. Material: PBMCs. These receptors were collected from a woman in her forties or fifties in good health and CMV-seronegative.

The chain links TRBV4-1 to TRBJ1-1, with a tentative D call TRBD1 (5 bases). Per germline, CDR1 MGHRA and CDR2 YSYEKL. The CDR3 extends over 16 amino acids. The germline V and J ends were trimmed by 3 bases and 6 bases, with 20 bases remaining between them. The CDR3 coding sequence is TGCGCCAGCAGCCAGACGCCGGGGGTTCAGATGGCTGAAGCTTTCTTT. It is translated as CASSQTPGVQMAEAFF.

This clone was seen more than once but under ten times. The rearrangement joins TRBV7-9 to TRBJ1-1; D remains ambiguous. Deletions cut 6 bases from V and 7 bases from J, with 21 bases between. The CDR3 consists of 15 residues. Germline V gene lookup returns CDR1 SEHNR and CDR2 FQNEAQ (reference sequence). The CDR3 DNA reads TGTGCCAGCAGTCCCTCCCGCGGGCGATCGGGTGAAGCTTTCTTT. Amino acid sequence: CASSPSRGRSGEAFF.

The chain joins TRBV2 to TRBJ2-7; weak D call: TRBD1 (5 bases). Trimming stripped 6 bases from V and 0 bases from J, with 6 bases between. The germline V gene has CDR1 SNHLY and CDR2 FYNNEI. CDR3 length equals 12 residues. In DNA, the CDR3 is TGTGCCAGCAGGCAGGGCTCCTACGAGCAGTACTTC. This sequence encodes CASRQGSYEQYF.

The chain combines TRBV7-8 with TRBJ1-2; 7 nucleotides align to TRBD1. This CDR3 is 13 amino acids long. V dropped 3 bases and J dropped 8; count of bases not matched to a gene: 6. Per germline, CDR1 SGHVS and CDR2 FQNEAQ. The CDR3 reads CASSLDRTGGYTF. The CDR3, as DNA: TGTGCCAGCAGCTTGGACAGGACAGGAGGCTACACCTTC.

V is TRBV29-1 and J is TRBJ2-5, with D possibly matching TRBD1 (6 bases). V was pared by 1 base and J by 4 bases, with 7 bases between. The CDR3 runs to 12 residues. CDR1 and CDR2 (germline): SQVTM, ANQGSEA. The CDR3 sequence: CSVEGGGETQYF. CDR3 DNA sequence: TGCAGCGTTGAAGGAGGGGGAGAGACCCAGTACTTC.

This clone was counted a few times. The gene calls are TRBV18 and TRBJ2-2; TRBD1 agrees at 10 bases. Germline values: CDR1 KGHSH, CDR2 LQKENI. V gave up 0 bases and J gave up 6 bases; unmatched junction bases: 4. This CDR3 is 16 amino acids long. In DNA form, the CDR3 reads TGTGCCAGCTCACCACCTAGCGGACAGGGGGCCGGGGAGCTGTTTTTT. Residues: CASSPPSGQGAGELFF.

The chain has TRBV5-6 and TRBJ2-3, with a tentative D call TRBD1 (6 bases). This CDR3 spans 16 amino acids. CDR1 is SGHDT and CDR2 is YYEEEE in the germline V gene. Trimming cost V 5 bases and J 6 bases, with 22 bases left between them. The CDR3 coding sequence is TGTGCCAGCAGACACCCACAGGGTTGGGGTTGGGATACGCAGTATTTT. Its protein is CASRHPQGWGWDTQYF.

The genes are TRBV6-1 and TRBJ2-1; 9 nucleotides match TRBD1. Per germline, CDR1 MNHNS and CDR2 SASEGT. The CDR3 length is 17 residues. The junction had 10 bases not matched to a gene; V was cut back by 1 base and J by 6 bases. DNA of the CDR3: TGTGCCAGCAGTGAAGGACCGGGACAGGGCGCCTTCAATGAGCAGTTCTTC. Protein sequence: CASSEGPGQGAFNEQFF.